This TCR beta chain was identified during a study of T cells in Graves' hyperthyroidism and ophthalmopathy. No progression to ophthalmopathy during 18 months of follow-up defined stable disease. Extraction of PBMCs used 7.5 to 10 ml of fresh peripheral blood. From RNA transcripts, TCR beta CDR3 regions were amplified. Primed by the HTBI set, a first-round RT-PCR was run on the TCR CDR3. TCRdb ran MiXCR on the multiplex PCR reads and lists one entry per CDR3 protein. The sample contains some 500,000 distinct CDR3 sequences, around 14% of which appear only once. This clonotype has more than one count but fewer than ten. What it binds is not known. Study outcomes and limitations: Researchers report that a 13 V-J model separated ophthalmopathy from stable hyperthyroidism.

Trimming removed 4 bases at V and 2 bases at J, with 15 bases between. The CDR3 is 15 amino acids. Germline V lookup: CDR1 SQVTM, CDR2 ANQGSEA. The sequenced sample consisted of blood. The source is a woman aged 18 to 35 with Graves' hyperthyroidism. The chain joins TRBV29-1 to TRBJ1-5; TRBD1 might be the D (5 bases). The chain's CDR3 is CSVVEGPVGNQPQHF. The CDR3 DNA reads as TGCAGCGTTGTCGAGGGACCGGTGGGCAATCAGCCCCAGCATTTT.